One and the same sample provided the 27 T cell receptor beta chains below, sequenced in a study of blood T cell repertoires in COVID-19. The repertoire was sequenced with immunoSEQ multiplex PCR; TCRdb's copy has only in-frame clones and lacks some. Counted here are about 210,000 clones, about 85% occurring once; the ten biggest clones make up roughly 0.7%. The specimen sequenced was peripheral blood. The source of these receptors is a man in his forties with acute or convalescent COVID-19.

The chain couples TRBV5-1 to TRBJ2-7, with D maybe TRBD1 (6 bases). CDR3 length equals 13 residues. The V end was cut by 6 bases, the J end by 0 bases, with 10 bases between. Germline V gene sequence: CDR1 SGHRS, CDR2 YFSETQ. CDR3 sequence (DNA): TGCGCCAGCATGGGGGCTAGCTCCTACGAGCAGTACTTC. As protein: CASMGASSYEQYF.

This chain uses TRBV27 with TRBJ2-7, with 11 bases fitting TRBD1. Germline trimming cut 2 bases from V and 1 base from J; bases unmatched to any gene: 4. The CDR3 is 16 amino acids. Germline lookup yields CDR1 MNHEY and CDR2 SMNVEV (reference sequence). The CDR3 nucleotides are TGTGCCAGCAGTTTAAACCGGGACAGGGGGTCCTACGAGCAGTACTTC. Its translation is CASSLNRDRGSYEQYF.

The chain is built from TRBV11-2 and TRBJ2-7, with 8 bases lining up with TRBD2. The CDR3 extends over 14 amino acids. In germline, CDR1 is SGHAT, CDR2 FQNNGV. V was clipped by 8 bases and J by 2 bases; unmatched bases: 8. CDR3 DNA sequence: TGTGCCAGCGGGCCTACAGCGGGGGCCTACGAGCAGTACTTC. Translation gives CASGPTAGAYEQYF.

This chain joins TRBV14 and TRBJ1-6; D not certain. The V end was cut by 2 bases, the J end by 8 bases, with 10 bases between. Germline CDR1 is SGHDN and CDR2 is FVKESK. There are 14 residues in the CDR3. The CDR3 loop reads CASSQTINYSPLHF. CDR3 coding DNA: TGTGCCAGCAGCCAAACGATCAACTATTCACCCCTCCACTTT.

CDR3 sequence reads: CAWATGGAGANVLTF. CDR3 sequence (DNA): TGTGCCTGGGCAACAGGGGGGGCTGGGGCCAACGTCCTGACTTTC. The chain links TRBV30 to TRBJ2-6; D is possibly TRBD1 (8 bases). Trimming stripped 5 bases from V and 2 bases from J, with 13 bases between. Germline CDR1 GTSNPN, CDR2 SVGIG (reference sequence). This CDR3 has 15 residues.

The chain uses TRBV2 and TRBJ2-1; 9 bases match TRBD2. Germline CDR1 is SNHLY and CDR2 is FYNNEI. Losses at the gene ends were 6 bases for V and 4 bases for J; bases not matched to a gene: 7. This CDR3 contains 15 residues. The CDR3 DNA reads TGTGCCAGCAGCGCAGCTAGCGGGGATTACAATGAGCAGTTCTTC. This codes for CASSAASGDYNEQFF.

This chain links TRBV30 with TRBJ1-2, with D possibly matching TRBD1 (5 bases). Germline V gene lookup returns CDR1 GTSNPN and CDR2 SVGIG (reference sequence). CDR3 length: 13 residues. The V end was cut by 4 bases, the J end by 2 bases, with 11 bases between. This CDR3 reads CAWTQGANYGYTF. Here the CDR3 DNA reads TGTGCCTGGACCCAGGGCGCAAACTATGGCTACACCTTC.

The V gene is TRBV18, the J gene TRBJ1-5; D unresolved. CDR3 length: 14 amino acids. Trimming took 3 bases from V and 5 from J, leaving 11 bases between them. The V gene's germline CDR1 is KGHSH and CDR2 LQKENI. CDR3 protein: CASSPSGSDQPQHF. The DNA for the CDR3 is TGTGCCAGCTCACCGTCAGGTTCCGATCAGCCCCAGCATTTT.

This chain uses TRBV18 with TRBJ2-1; D is perhaps TRBD1 (6 bases). There are 13 residues in the CDR3. From germline, CDR1 is KGHSH and CDR2 LQKENI. V was clipped by 6 bases and J by 10 bases, with 16 bases between them. CDR3 sequence reads: CASSSRGGGEQFF. CDR3 coding DNA: TGTGCCAGCTCGAGCAGGGGCGGAGGAGAGCAGTTCTTC.

The chain has TRBV6-6 and TRBJ2-2; 7 bases agree with TRBD2. Germline V gene sequence: CDR1 MNHNY, CDR2 SVGAGI (reference sequence). The CDR3 runs 15 residues. The J segment lost 6 bases and the V segment lost 0 bases, leaving 4 bases of the junction unmatched. CDR3: CASSYSGGRPGELFF. Here the CDR3 DNA reads TGTGCCAGCAGTTACTCTGGCGGGAGACCCGGGGAGCTGTTTTTT.

The V gene is TRBV13, the J gene TRBJ2-1; possibly TRBD2 for D (6 bases). The CDR3 is 14 amino acids. Trimming cost V 4 bases and J 6 bases, with 13 bases left between them. CDR1 and CDR2 (germline): PRHDT, FYEKMQ (reference sequence). The CDR3 DNA reads as TGTGCCAGCAGCTCCAATCCCGGGGGCAATGAGCAGTTCTTC. It is translated as CASSSNPGGNEQFF. Based on the CDR3 plus reference TRBV13 and TRBJ2-1, the full variable domain is AAGVIQSPRHLIKEKRETATLKCYPIPRHDTVYWYQQGPGQDPQFLISFYEKMQSDKGSIPDRFSAQQFSDYHSELNMSSLELGDSALYFCASSSNPGGNEQFFGPGTRLTVL.

V and J are TRBV7-6 and TRBJ2-5, with 10 bases that match TRBD1. Germline CDR1 reads SGHVS; CDR2 reads FNYEAQ. With V trimmed by 5 bases and J by 4 bases, 7 bases remained unmatched. The CDR3 extends over 15 amino acids. CDR3 nucleotides: TGTGCCAGCAGCACCCGGACAGGGGGTTTAGAGACCCAGTACTTC. Residues: CASSTRTGGLETQYF.

As DNA, the CDR3 is TGTGCCAGCAGCCAAGTGGGGACACTCGACTATGGCTACACCTTC. It translates to CASSQVGTLDYGYTF. The gene calls are TRBV4-2 and TRBJ1-2, with D possibly TRBD1 on 6 matching bases. Trimming pared 1 base from V and 3 bases from J, leaving 12 bases between. The V gene's germline CDR1 is LGHNA and CDR2 YNFKEQ. The CDR3 has 15 residues.

The chain links TRBV27 to TRBJ1-5, with D possibly being TRBD1 (5 bases). The CDR3 is 14 amino acids. V was trimmed by 8 bases and J by 1 base, leaving 12 bases between them. Germline V CDR1 and CDR2: MNHEY, SMNVEV (reference sequence). This CDR3 is CASGIRGSNQPQHF. The CDR3 region has the DNA TGTGCCAGCGGGATCCGGGGGAGCAATCAGCCCCAGCATTTT.

The rearrangement joins TRBV5-1 to TRBJ2-7; TRBD2 matches 13 bases. The junction had 1 base not matched to a gene; V was cut back by 2 bases and J by 2 bases. There are 15 residues in the CDR3. Germline CDR1 SGHRS, CDR2 YFSETQ. Here the CDR3 reads CASSFTSGGAYEQYF. For the CDR3, the DNA is TGCGCCAGCAGCTTTACTAGCGGGGGGGCCTACGAGCAGTACTTC. The full variable domain, rest sourced from reference TRBV5-1 and TRBJ2-7, is KAGVTQTPRYLIKTRGQQVTLSCSPISGHRSVSWYQQTPGQGLQFLFEYFSETQRNKGNFPGRFSGRQFSNSRSEMNVSTLELGDSALYLCASSFTSGGAYEQYFGPGTRLTVT.

J is TRBJ2-7 and V is TRBV5-1; TRBD1 matches at 9 bases. The V gene end was trimmed by 4 bases and the J gene end by 6 bases; junction bases not matched to a gene: 11. The CDR3 has 15 residues. Germline CDR1 reads SGHRS; CDR2 reads YFSETQ. CDR3 protein: CASSDPGQGDGEQYF. CDR3 DNA sequence: TGCGCCAGCAGCGACCCGGGACAGGGAGACGGCGAGCAGTACTTC.

V gene TRBV10-1 combines with J gene TRBJ1-2; D ambiguous. The V and J ends lost 0 bases and 4 bases respectively, with 6 bases between them. The germline CDR1 and CDR2 sequences are WNHNN and SYGVQD (reference sequence). There are 13 residues in the CDR3. The CDR3, as DNA: TGCGCCAGCAGTGAGTCATTCAGCTATGGCTACACCTTC. It yields the protein CASSESFSYGYTF.

The chain couples TRBV4-1 to TRBJ1-1, with TRBD1 matching 7 bases. Germline V gene lookup returns CDR1 MGHRA and CDR2 YSYEKL. CDR3 size: 12 residues. Losses at the gene ends were 4 bases for V and 8 bases for J; bases not matched to a gene: 4. CDR3 amino acids: CASSRTGAEAFF. CDR3 in DNA: TGCGCCAGCAGCCGTACAGGGGCCGAAGCTTTCTTT.

The CDR3, as DNA: TGTGCCAGCAGTCCATCCGGGACAGGGTCCTACGAGCAGTACTTC. It translates to CASSPSGTGSYEQYF. J is TRBJ2-7 and V is TRBV25-1; 9 nucleotides align to TRBD1. Trimming cost V 5 bases and J 1 base; bases outside gene matches: 6. In germline, CDR1 is MGHDK, CDR2 SYGVNS. The CDR3 totals 15 residues.

This chain links TRBV5-1 with TRBJ1-1; weak D call: TRBD1 (5 bases). V lost 0 bases, J lost 2 bases, and 14 bases lay in between. The CDR3 contains 16 residues. Germline loops: CDR1 SGHRS, CDR2 YFSETQ. The CDR3 nucleotides are TGCGCCAGCAGCTTGGCCAGGCAGGGATCTAACACTGAAGCTTTCTTT. Translating gives CASSLARQGSNTEAFF.

The genes are TRBV4-1 and TRBJ2-7; D is uncertain. V gave up 1 base and J gave up 4 bases, with 14 bases separating them. The CDR3 is 15 amino acids. Germline V gives CDR1 MGHRA, CDR2 YSYEKL. The CDR3 DNA reads as TGCGCCAGCAGCCAAGGGGCCCGTATATGGTACGAGCAGTACTTC. Translated: CASSQGARIWYEQYF.

The rearrangement joins TRBV27 to TRBJ2-1; 11 bases fit TRBD1. This CDR3 has 13 amino acids. The ends lost 6 bases at V and 12 bases at J; junction bases unmatched: 7. From germline, CDR1 is MNHEY and CDR2 SMNVEV (reference sequence). This CDR3 reads CASSTGQGVWQFF. The CDR3, as DNA: TGTGCCAGCAGCACGGGACAGGGGGTTTGGCAGTTCTTC.

CDR3 sequence (DNA): TGTGCCAGCAGCCCATCGGCGGGTGAGCAGTTCTTC. Protein: CASSPSAGEQFF. The chain couples TRBV11-3 to TRBJ2-1; D perhaps matches TRBD2 (5 bases). Deletions cut 5 bases from V and 9 bases from J, with 11 bases between. This CDR3 comprises 12 residues. CDR1 and CDR2 (germline): SGHNT, YENEEA.

The chain is built from TRBV7-9 and TRBJ2-2; possibly TRBD2 for D (5 bases). Looked up from germline, CDR1 is SEHNR and CDR2 is FQNEAQ (reference sequence). V lost 5 bases and J 4 bases, leaving 17 bases between the germline ends. The CDR3 runs to 16 residues. The CDR3 is CASSNSGFPGTGELFF. As DNA, the CDR3 is TGTGCCAGCAGCAATTCGGGGTTCCCGGGCACCGGGGAGCTGTTTTTT.

The chain joins TRBV4-1 to TRBJ2-5; D possibly corresponds to TRBD2 (5 bases). Trimming left V 0 bases short and J 0 bases short, with 14 bases between. The CDR3 extends over 17 amino acids. The germline gives CDR1 MGHRA, CDR2 YSYEKL. CDR3 sequence (DNA): TGCGCCAGCAGCCAAGAAGGACTGCAGACGTACCAAGAGACCCAGTACTTC. Its protein product is CASSQEGLQTYQETQYF.

The V call is TRBV6-6, the J call TRBJ1-1; TRBD1 is a possible D gene (6 bases). V was shortened by 6 bases and J by 0 bases, with 14 bases between the two germline ends. The germline V gene has CDR1 MNHNY and CDR2 SVGAGI (reference sequence). This CDR3 is built from 15 residues. The CDR3 reads CASRFGRDMNTEAFF. The CDR3 DNA reads as TGTGCCAGCAGGTTCGGGAGGGACATGAACACTGAAGCTTTCTTT.

The J gene is TRBJ2-7, the V gene TRBV27; 12 nucleotides agree with TRBD1. Germline V gives CDR1 MNHEY, CDR2 SMNVEV (reference sequence). After removal of 6 bases from V and 7 bases from J, the junction contained 10 bases not matched to a gene. The CDR3 consists of 15 residues. CDR3 sequence (DNA): TGTGCCAGCAGCCGACCGGGACAGGGGGCAGGTGAGCAGTACTTC. Its translation is CASSRPGQGAGEQYF.